These 20 T cell receptor beta chains originate from one sample sequenced in a study of CD8+ T cells in alopecia areata. Sequencing used cDNA as its template, made by extracting RNA and reverse transcribing it. Measured with immunoSEQ multiplex PCR; TCRdb has only the in-frame clones, and not every one. The sample consists of around 120,000 clones, about 50% of them appearing once. Sequences were obtained from NKG2D-low CD8+ T cells sorted from blood. The source is a human donor with alopecia areata.

This clone was counted only a few times. The chain joins TRBV29-1 to TRBJ2-7, with 9 bases that match TRBD2. The V gene end was trimmed by 3 bases and the J gene end by 0 bases; junction bases not matched to a gene: 3. The CDR3 extends over 14 amino acids. Looked up from germline, CDR1 is SQVTM and CDR2 is ANQGSEA. The CDR3 is CSVELAGRSYEQYF. The DNA of the CDR3 is TGCAGCGTTGAGCTAGCGGGACGCTCCTACGAGCAGTACTTC.

V gene TRBV5-1 combines with J gene TRBJ2-6; 9 bases line up with TRBD1. This CDR3 has 15 amino acids. J was trimmed by 0 bases and V by 8 bases; bases with no gene match: 3. Germline lookup yields CDR1 SGHRS and CDR2 YFSETQ. The CDR3 spells CASGTGSSGANVLTF. The CDR3 DNA follows: TGCGCCAGTGGGACAGGGAGCTCTGGGGCCAACGTCCTGACTTTC.

The sample holds a few counts of this clone. The rearrangement joins TRBV27 to TRBJ2-7; the D call may be TRBD1 or TRBD2 (5 bases each). Germline V gene lookup returns CDR1 MNHEY and CDR2 SMNVEV (reference sequence). The CDR3 runs to 12 residues. Deletions cut 9 bases from V and 2 bases from J, with 11 bases between. The CDR3 loop reads CASSGAAYEQYF. The CDR3 DNA follows: TGTGCCAGTTCCGGGGCCGCCTACGAGCAGTACTTC.

This clone was detected once. CDR3 residues: CASYRAGEQFF. The CDR3 region has the DNA TGTGCCAGCTACAGGGCCGGTGAGCAGTTCTTC. The chain links TRBV27 to TRBJ2-1; tentative D call: TRBD1 (6 bases). The V gene's germline CDR1 is MNHEY and CDR2 SMNVEV (reference sequence). Deletions cut 8 bases from V and 9 bases from J, with 11 bases between. The CDR3 loop spans 11 amino acids.

The chain joins TRBV29-1 to TRBJ2-3; 8 bases match TRBD1. Trimming cost V 2 bases and J 8 bases; bases outside gene matches: 12. Germline V lookup: CDR1 SQVTM, CDR2 ANQGSEA. This CDR3 region has 15 residues. The CDR3: CSVELRQGRRVTQYF. The CDR3 nucleotides read TGCAGCGTTGAACTGAGACAGGGGCGCAGGGTTACGCAGTATTTT.

This clone has more than one count but fewer than ten. The chain carries TRBV29-1 and TRBJ2-5; TRBD1 aligns across 7 bases. The germline V gene encodes CDR1 SQVTM and CDR2 ANQGSEA. V lost 3 bases to trimming and J lost 2 bases; unmatched junction nucleotides: 15. This CDR3 has 17 residues. For the CDR3, the DNA is TGCAGCGTTGAGTGGAACCGGGACAGAGAGATACAAGAGACCCAGTACTTC. Encoded protein: CSVEWNRDREIQETQYF.

As to this clone: The identical CDR3 is also encoded by other nucleotide sequences in the sample. The CDR3 reads CASSSGANTGELFF. The CDR3 bases are TGTGCCAGCAGTTCAGGGGCTAACACCGGGGAGCTGTTTTTT. The chain combines TRBV27 with TRBJ2-2; D might be TRBD1 (6 bases). Trimming took off 4 bases at V and 2 bases at J, with 8 bases between the two ends. There are 14 residues in the CDR3. Germline V gene lookup returns CDR1 MNHEY and CDR2 SMNVEV (reference sequence).

The chain recombines TRBV19 with TRBJ1-6; possibly TRBD1 for D (5 bases). Germline V CDR1 and CDR2: LNHDA, SQIVND (reference sequence). This CDR3 region has 14 residues. The V end was cut by 7 bases, the J end by 7 bases, with 14 bases between. Here the CDR3 reads CASNAGARNSPLHF. The CDR3 DNA reads as TGTGCCAGTAACGCCGGGGCAAGGAATTCACCCCTCCACTTT.

This clone occurred a few times. The genes are TRBV29-1 and TRBJ2-7; 9 bases are a match to TRBD2. This CDR3 is 15 amino acids long. Losses at the gene ends were 4 bases for V and 5 bases for J; bases not matched to a gene: 12. CDR1 is SQVTM and CDR2 is ANQGSEA in the germline V gene. CDR3 coding DNA: TGCAGCGTTGTTTTTGTCGCGGCGGGAGGGAACGAGCAGTACTTC. Amino acids: CSVVFVAAGGNEQYF.

The chain combines TRBV2 with TRBJ2-7; 8 bases are shared with TRBD2. V was clipped by 4 bases and J by 3 bases; unmatched bases: 8. This CDR3 spans 15 amino acids. Germline-derived CDR1 and CDR2 are SNHLY and FYNNEI. The CDR3 nucleotides are TGTGCCAGCAGTGTTGTGGGACTAGAGGACTACGAGCAGTACTTC. Translation gives CASSVVGLEDYEQYF.

The gene calls are TRBV7-9 and TRBJ2-3; D gene ambiguous. This CDR3 contains 11 residues. V gave up 1 base and J gave up 9 bases, with 5 bases separating them. From germline, CDR1 is SEHNR and CDR2 FQNEAQ (reference sequence). In DNA form, the CDR3 reads TGTGCCAGCAGCTTAGGGGGAACGCAGTATTTT. Its translation: CASSLGGTQYF.

The chain is built from TRBV29-1 and TRBJ2-3, with 12 bases matching TRBD1. V lost 8 bases to trimming and J lost 2 bases; unmatched junction nucleotides: 14. The CDR3 is 17 residues long. CDR1 SQVTM and CDR2 ANQGSEA come from the germline V gene. This CDR3 is CSIGGTGGDYHTDTQYF. CDR3 coding DNA: TGCAGCATCGGAGGGACAGGGGGCGACTACCACACAGATACGCAGTATTTT.

This rearrangement joins TRBV7-9 to TRBJ1-5; a weak D match, TRBD1 (6 bases). CDR1 is SEHNR, CDR2 FQNEAQ, per germline (reference sequence). This CDR3 has 16 residues. Trimming left V 5 bases short and J 1 base short, with 15 bases between. This CDR3 is CASSENREGSNQPQHF. The CDR3 DNA sequence: TGTGCCAGCAGCGAAAACAGGGAGGGAAGCAATCAGCCCCAGCATTTT.

This clone was seen a single time. This chain links TRBV27 with TRBJ2-7, with D possibly being TRBD2 (6 bases). Germline V gene data show CDR1 as MNHEY and CDR2 as SMNVEV (reference sequence). The CDR3 spans 15 residues. V dropped 8 bases and J dropped 1 base, with 18 bases sitting between them. CDR3 protein: CASSWGDPLSYEQYF. The CDR3 bases are TGTGCCAGCTCCTGGGGGGACCCACTTTCCTACGAGCAGTACTTC.

This clone was seen more than once but under ten times. The chain is built from TRBV29-1 and TRBJ1-2; weak D call: TRBD1 (5 bases). CDR3 length: 14 amino acids. Deletions cut 5 bases from V and 2 bases from J, with 15 bases between. Germline V gives CDR1 SQVTM, CDR2 ANQGSEA. The CDR3: CSVSNWDGNYGYTF. The DNA of the CDR3 is TGCAGCGTTTCAAATTGGGACGGAAACTATGGCTACACCTTC.

This clone has a handful of counts. The rearrangement uses TRBV29-1 and TRBJ2-7; either TRBD1 or TRBD2 may supply D (6 bases each). Germline loops: CDR1 SQVTM, CDR2 ANQGSEA. V was shortened by 4 bases and J by 4 bases, with 17 bases between the two germline ends. The CDR3 spans 14 residues. CDR3 DNA sequence: TGCAGCGTTGCCTCGGGGGCCGGAGTTTACGAGCAGTACTTC. Translating gives CSVASGAGVYEQYF.

The chain employs TRBV30 and TRBJ1-2; D gene unclear. The V gene's germline CDR1 is GTSNPN and CDR2 SVGIG (reference sequence). This CDR3 has 11 residues. Trimming pared 4 bases from V and 8 bases from J, leaving 11 bases between. CDR3 coding DNA: TGTGCCTGGATTATTGGTGGCGGCTACACCTTC. Translating gives CAWIIGGGYTF. Full variable domain (missing parts from reference TRBV30 and TRBJ1-2): SQTIHQWPATLVQPVGSPLSLECTVEGTSNPNLYWYRQAAGRGLQLLFYSVGIGQISSEVPQNLSASRPQDRQFILSSKKLLLSDSGFYLCAWIIGGGYTFGSGTRLTVV.

The table lists this clone with a few counts. J is TRBJ2-1 and V is TRBV7-9; D is unclear. Germline V lookup: CDR1 SEHNR, CDR2 FQNEAQ (reference sequence). CDR3 length: 10 amino acids. Trimming removed 0 bases from V and 15 bases from J, with 6 bases in between. CDR3 loop: CASSLADLFF. CDR3 sequence (DNA): TGTGCCAGCAGCTTAGCAGACCTGTTCTTC. Full variable domain (rest looked up from reference TRBV7-9 and TRBJ2-1): DTGVSQNPRHKITKRGQNVTFRCDPISEHNRLYWYRQTLGQGPEFLTYFQNEAQLEKSRLLSDRFSAERPKGSFSTLEIQRTEQGDSAMYLCASSLADLFFGPGTRLTVL.

The chain employs TRBV27 and TRBJ1-2; 8 positions agree with TRBD1. CDR1 and CDR2 (germline): MNHEY, SMNVEV (reference sequence). With V trimmed by 0 bases and J by 7 bases, 4 bases remained unmatched. This CDR3 is 14 amino acids long. This CDR3 is CASSLSRTGRGYTF. CDR3 in DNA: TGTGCCAGCAGTTTATCGAGGACAGGGCGTGGCTACACCTTC.

This rearrangement joins TRBV30 to TRBJ2-2; 9 bases match TRBD2. CDR1 is GTSNPN and CDR2 is SVGIG in the germline V gene (reference sequence). This CDR3 comprises 14 residues. With 4 bases clipped from V and 9 bases from J, the junction kept 9 bases outside the gene matches. Here the CDR3 reads CAWTPGLAVRELFF. The CDR3, as DNA: TGTGCCTGGACACCGGGACTAGCCGTTAGGGAGCTGTTTTTT.